This TCR beta chain comes out of a study of T-cell memory formation after mild COVID-19. Background on the study: In these data, TCR clusters were largely donor specific.

Regarding this clonotype: Its antigen is unknown.

Study results and caveats: A subset of responding clones appeared in pre-infection memory, suggesting cross-reactive memory joined. Clones that shrank (day 15 to 85) were balanced CD4/CD8, whereas later expanders leaned CD4+.

Per the germline V gene, CDR1 is KGHDR and CDR2 is SFDVKD. CDR3 size: 14 residues. V shed 5 bases and J shed 4 bases, with 11 bases lying between them. TCRdb re-called the 5' RACE reads with MiXCR, one entry per CDR3 protein. The data contain under 400,000 distinct CDR3 sequences, more than 20% of them singletons. The source is an adult woman who had mild COVID-19 (a few samples of this study predate the infection). Cell type and time point are not known. The gene calls are TRBV24-1 and TRBJ2-1, with D tentatively TRBD2 (6 bases). What was sequenced was PBMCs or a T cell subset sorted from them (not recorded which). The CDR3 DNA is TGTGCCACCAGTGTTCCAGGGAGGTACAATGAGCAGTTCTTC. Translating it yields CATSVPGRYNEQFF.